These T cell receptor beta chains were read from a single sample in a study of tumor-infiltrating lymphocytes in glioblastoma multiforme. In TCRdb, the multiplex PCR reads were re-called with MiXCR into one record per CDR3 protein. The sample shows 10,000 to 15,000 distinct CDR3 sequences, 60% to 75% of them seen only once. Sequenced sample: brain tumor tissue. These receptors originate from a male donor with glioblastoma. CDR3s include the opening cysteine and the closing phenylalanine or tryptophan. D genes are given only for firm matches. The size entry is marked missing in some rows and otherwise reads once, few, many or a size class.

d_call	clone_size	v_call	j_call	cdr3_aa	cdr3_nt
TRBD2	.	TRBV29-1	TRBJ2-3	CSVEGGTADTQYF	TGCAGCGTTGAGGGGGGGACGGCAGATACGCAGTATTTT
TRBD2	few	TRBV4-2	TRBJ2-3	CASSQLQISGRDADTQYF	TGTGCCAGCAGCCAGCTCCAGATTAGCGGGAGGGATGCAGATACGCAGTATTTT
TRBD1	medium-sized	TRBV20-1	TRBJ2-7	CSADRTGAYEQYF	TGCAGTGCTGACCGGACAGGCGCCTACGAGCAGTACTTC
.	.	TRBV20-1	TRBJ1-2	CNARLGVPSHGYTF	TGCAATGCTAGGTTGGGGGTTCCAAGCCATGGCTACACCTTC
.	.	TRBV20-1	TRBJ2-4	CSASPGGKNIQYF	TGCAGTGCTAGCCCCGGAGGGAAAAACATTCAGTACTTC
.	.	TRBV6-1	TRBJ1-1	CASRGVSRTEAFF	TGTGCCAGTAGAGGGGTTTCGAGGACTGAAGCTTTCTTT
TRBD1	.	TRBV6-5	TRBJ1-1	CASSPGQGYAVAPGAFF	TGTGCCAGCAGTCCAGGACAGGGGTACGCTGTCGCGCCTGGAGCTTTCTTT
.	.	TRBV29-1	TRBJ1-2	CSVEAGAGDDTF	TGCAGCGTTGAGGCGGGGGCTGGTGACGACACCTTC
.	.	TRBV20-1	TRBJ2-5	CSAQTAWGTQYF	TGCAGTGCGCAGACAGCCTGGGGGACCCAGTATTTC
.	.	TRBV5-5	TRBJ2-1	CVSSPTWDSSYNEQFF	TGTGTCAGCAGCCCCACATGGGACTCCTCCTACAATGAGCAATTCTTC